These 21 T cell receptor beta chains originate from one sample sequenced in a study of blood T cell repertoires in COVID-19. Libraries were prepared by immunoSEQ multiplex PCR; TCRdb keeps only in-frame clonotypes and omits some of them. The sample includes fewer than 500,000 clones, approximately 90% seen only once; the top ten take about 2%. Sequencing was performed on PBMCs or T cells enriched from blood (not recorded which). All receptors derive from a woman between 18 and 29 years old with acute COVID-19.

This clone has a single count. The chain has TRBV29-1 and TRBJ1-5; 7 bases map to TRBD1. CDR3 length equals 13 residues. Per germline, CDR1 SQVTM and CDR2 ANQGSEA. The J segment lost 3 bases and the V segment lost 6 bases, leaving 5 bases of the junction unmatched. Here the CDR3 reads CSVETGINQPQHF. The CDR3 DNA is TGCAGCGTAGAGACAGGGATCAATCAGCCCCAGCATTTT.

This clone was recorded only once. V usage is TRBV28 and J usage is TRBJ1-2; unclear D gene. Germline loops: CDR1 MDHEN, CDR2 SYDVKM. The CDR3 contains 13 residues. V lost 2 bases and J 2 bases, leaving 6 bases between the germline ends. The CDR3 reads CASSLQTNYGYTF. DNA for the CDR3: TGTGCCAGCAGTTTACAGACAAACTATGGCTACACCTTC.

This clone was counted once. J is TRBJ1-5 and V is TRBV19; 8 nucleotides align to TRBD1. This CDR3 comprises 15 residues. The trim removed 3 bases at V and 6 bases at J, leaving 7 bases unmatched. The V gene's germline CDR1 is LNHDA and CDR2 SQIVND (reference sequence). CDR3 in DNA: TGTGCCAGTAGTATGGTACAGGGGGATGGTCAGCCCCAGCATTTT. Residues: CASSMVQGDGQPQHF.

The chain employs TRBV18 and TRBJ2-1; D is unresolved. The V gene lost 6 bases and the J gene lost 8 bases, with 11 bases spanning the gap. Germline assignment: CDR1 KGHSH and CDR2 LQKENI. The CDR3 runs 12 residues. CDR3 amino acids: CASSSERDEQFF. The DNA for the CDR3 is TGTGCCAGCTCTTCAGAGCGCGATGAGCAGTTCTTC.

The chain employs TRBV11-3 and TRBJ1-5; 9 nucleotides match TRBD1. Germline assignment: CDR1 SGHNT and CDR2 YENEEA. The CDR3 totals 18 residues. With 7 bases clipped from V and 0 bases from J, the junction kept 13 bases outside the gene matches. The CDR3 nucleotides read TGTGCCAGCACCTATTCCCGGGACAGGGATTATAGCAATCAGCCCCAGCATTTT. Its protein product is CASTYSRDRDYSNQPQHF. The full variable domain, rest sourced from reference TRBV11-3 and TRBJ1-5, is EAGVVQSPRYKIIEKKQPVAFWCNPISGHNTLYWYLQNLGQGPELLIRYENEEAVDDSQLPKDRFSAERLKGVDSTLKIQPAELGDSAVYLCASTYSRDRDYSNQPQHFGDGTRLSIL.

The rearrangement joins TRBV2 to TRBJ2-2; D call uncertain. The CDR3 length is 16 residues. CDR1 is SNHLY, CDR2 FYNNEI, per germline. V lost 3 bases and J lost 0, with 11 bases in between. CDR3: CASSEARLANTGELFF. Written as DNA, the CDR3 is TGTGCCAGCAGTGAGGCGCGGCTAGCGAACACCGGGGAGCTGTTTTTT. Full variable domain (remainder filled in from reference TRBV2 and TRBJ2-2): EPEVTQTPSHQVTQMGQEVILRCVPISNHLYFYWYRQILGQKVEFLVSFYNNEISEKSEIFDDQFSVERPDGSNFTLKIRSTKLEDSAMYFCASSEARLANTGELFFGEGSRLTVL.

The V gene is TRBV5-5, the J gene TRBJ1-6; weak D call: TRBD1 (5 bases). The germline V gene encodes CDR1 SGHKS and CDR2 YYEKEE (reference sequence). V was shortened by 0 bases and J by 7 bases, with 11 bases between the two germline ends. The length of the CDR3 is 15 residues. The CDR3 loop reads CASSLAGVGNSPLHF. CDR3 nucleotides: TGTGCCAGCAGCTTGGCGGGGGTAGGGAATTCACCCCTCCACTTT.

The chain employs TRBV19 and TRBJ2-3, with a tentative D call TRBD1 (5 bases). Germline V gene data show CDR1 as LNHDA and CDR2 as SQIVND (reference sequence). V was trimmed by 10 bases and J by 0 bases, leaving 14 bases between them. The CDR3 sequence is 14 residues long. The CDR3 DNA is TGTGCCACCCGACAGTCTATTAGCACAGATACGCAGTATTTT. It yields the protein CATRQSISTDTQYF. Drawing the rest from reference TRBV19 and TRBJ2-3, the complete variable domain is DGGITQSPKYLFRKEGQNVTLSCEQNLNHDAMYWYRQDPGQGLRLIYYSQIVNDFQKGDIAEGYSVSREKKESFPLTVTSAQKNPTAFYLCATRQSISTDTQYFGPGTRLTVL.

The table lists this clone with a few counts. The V call is TRBV7-2, the J call TRBJ1-1; D may be TRBD1 (6 bases). V was shortened by 5 bases and J by 1 base, with 11 bases between the two germline ends. The CDR3 contains 14 residues. CDR1 SGHTA and CDR2 FQGNSA come from the germline V gene. In DNA, the CDR3 is TGTGCCAGCAGCCCCGGCAGGGGGAACACTGAAGCTTTCTTT. Its protein product is CASSPGRGNTEAFF.

The chain is built from TRBV5-6 and TRBJ2-5, with D hard to call. V was shortened by 3 bases and J by 2 bases, with 5 bases between the two germline ends. This CDR3 spans 12 amino acids. Germline CDR1 SGHDT, CDR2 YYEEEE. CDR3 protein: CASSSLQETQYF. CDR3 DNA: TGTGCCAGCAGCTCCCTGCAAGAGACCCAGTACTTC.

The rearrangement uses TRBV25-1 and TRBJ2-7, with D possibly matching TRBD1 (6 bases). This CDR3 is built from 15 residues. The germline gives CDR1 MGHDK, CDR2 SYGVNS. Trimming stripped 2 bases from V and 3 bases from J, with 14 bases between. For the CDR3, the DNA is TGTGCCAGCAGTGAACCCGGGGACAAAAACTACGAGCAGTACTTC. This encodes CASSEPGDKNYEQYF.

This clone came up a few times. The same CDR3 arises from other DNA sequences in this sample as well. The chain links TRBV3-1 (or the pseudogene TRBV3-2) to TRBJ1-2; D gene uncertain. Trimming shortened V by 2 bases and J by 5 bases, and 6 bases separated the two germline ends. Germline CDR1 reads LGHDT; CDR2 reads YNNKEL (reference sequence). This CDR3 spans 12 amino acids. In nucleotides, the CDR3 is TGTGCCAGCAGCCAACCGGGATATGGCTACACCTTC. Encoded protein: CASSQPGYGYTF.

The chain links TRBV12-3 or TRBV12-4 to TRBJ2-3; D gene unclear. Trimming left V 5 bases short and J 7 bases short, with 7 bases between. The length of the CDR3 is 11 residues. As DNA, the CDR3 is TGTGCCAGCAGTCCCTCGTATACGCAGTATTTT. Protein product: CASSPSYTQYF.

A word on this clone: The sample contains more than one DNA sequence encoding this CDR3. The rearrangement uses TRBV5-1 and TRBJ2-7, with 10 bases aligning to TRBD1. This CDR3 is built from 14 residues. The germline V gene has CDR1 SGHRS and CDR2 YFSETQ. Trimming cost V 0 bases and J 4 bases; bases outside gene matches: 1. CDR3 sequence: CASSLGDRGYEQYF. The CDR3 nucleotides read TGCGCCAGCAGCTTGGGGGACAGGGGATACGAGCAGTACTTC.

The gene calls are TRBV6-2 or TRBV6-3 and TRBJ2-7; 11 positions match TRBD2. V was clipped by 5 bases and J by 2 bases; unmatched bases: 5. The V gene's germline CDR1 is MNHEY and CDR2 SVGEGT. CDR3 length: 15 amino acids. CDR3: CASSTLAGVTYEQYF. CDR3 nucleotide sequence: TGTGCCAGCAGTACACTAGCGGGAGTTACCTACGAGCAGTACTTC.

The chain recombines TRBV6-5 with TRBJ2-2, with D hard to call. From germline, CDR1 is MNHEY and CDR2 SVGAGI. V was clipped by 2 bases and J by 5 bases, with 6 bases between them. The CDR3 runs 13 residues. The CDR3 is CASSYATTGELFF. CDR3 nucleotides: TGTGCCAGCAGTTACGCCACTACCGGGGAGCTGTTTTTT.

This sequence joins TRBV30 and TRBJ1-5; no definite D call. Germline CDR1 is GTSNPN and CDR2 is SVGIG (reference sequence). This CDR3 spans 17 amino acids. V was shortened by 0 bases and J by 9 bases, with 24 bases between the two germline ends. The CDR3 DNA follows: TGTGCCTGGAGTGTATTGGTAGGTAGACTTCGCCAATGGCCCCAGCATTTT. It codes for CAWSVLVGRLRQWPQHF.

This rearrangement joins TRBV7-8 to TRBJ2-3; D possibly corresponds to TRBD2 (6 bases). V gave up 5 bases and J gave up 6 bases, with 24 bases separating them. This CDR3 is built from 17 residues. Germline CDR1 reads SGHVS; CDR2 reads FQNEAQ. The chain's CDR3 is CASSQTQIAAMPDTQYF. DNA of the CDR3: TGTGCCAGCAGCCAGACCCAAATAGCGGCCATGCCTGATACGCAGTATTTT.

The chain couples TRBV2 to TRBJ1-4; 8 nucleotides agree with TRBD1. The CDR3 has 15 amino acids. Trimming removed 6 bases from V and 7 bases from J; junction bases left unmatched: 10. The germline V gene encodes CDR1 SNHLY and CDR2 FYNNEI. Here the CDR3 reads CASRLDRAGGEKLFF. The CDR3 coding sequence is TGTGCCAGCAGATTGGACAGGGCAGGTGGTGAAAAACTGTTTTTT.

This clone was picked up one time. The CDR3 DNA reads TGTGCCAGCAGTTTTCCGACGGGAGGAAACTATGGCTACACCTTC. Amino acids: CASSFPTGGNYGYTF. The chain is built from TRBV6-5 and TRBJ1-2; D gene unclear. This CDR3 comprises 15 residues. V was pared by 4 bases and J by 2 bases, with 14 bases between. The germline V gene has CDR1 MNHEY and CDR2 SVGAGI.

This clone was recorded once. This chain connects TRBV7-9 to TRBJ2-7, with 7 bases lining up with TRBD1. The CDR3 spans 15 residues. V was pared by 1 base and J by 3 bases, with 6 bases of the junction left unmatched. The germline CDR1 and CDR2 sequences are SEHNR and FQNEAQ (reference sequence). The CDR3 loop is CASSLVRTGDYEQYF. The CDR3 DNA reads TGTGCCAGCAGCTTAGTTCGGACAGGTGACTACGAGCAGTACTTC. Full variable domain (rest looked up from reference TRBV7-9 and TRBJ2-7): DTGVSQNPRHKITKRGQNVTFRCDPISEHNRLYWYRQTLGQGPEFLTYFQNEAQLEKSRLLSDRFSAERPKGSFSTLEIQRTEQGDSAMYLCASSLVRTGDYEQYFGPGTRLTVT.